This T cell receptor (beta chain) stems from a study of control samples from healthy donors and cancer patients. The CDR3 totals 12 residues. Germline CDR1 is LGHDT and CDR2 is YNNKEL (reference sequence). Trimming took 1 base from V and 6 from J, leaving 7 bases between them. Sequencing used immunoSEQ multiplex PCR; TCRdb keeps in-frame clones, though not all of them. The sample lists 60,000 or so clones, approximately 86% seen once, with 3.8% in the top ten. The sample was blood. This sequence originates from a middle-aged man in good health. This chain uses TRBV3-1 (or the pseudogene TRBV3-2) with TRBJ2-7, with unresolved D. The CDR3 here is CASSQGNFEQYF. CDR3 DNA: TGTGCCAGCAGCCAAGGGAATTTCGAGCAGTACTTC.